Listed below are T cell receptor beta chains from one sample, sequenced in a study of PD-1 blockade in mismatch repair-deficient tumors. Clones were read by immunoSEQ multiplex PCR, and TCRdb kept only the in-frame ones, dropping some. The sample carries 76,000 or so clones, approximately 78% recorded once. Sample: peripheral blood, taken 44 weeks after starting pembrolizumab. Every receptor here comes from an adult with mismatch repair-deficient cancer. Each CDR3 is given with its conserved first and last residue. The order of the fields is CDR3 DNA, CDR3 protein, D gene, clone size, V gene, J gene. A D gene is named only where the DNA matches it firmly. A clone size is listed for some rows: how often the clone was seen (once, few, many), or a class if it is expanded.

TGTGCCAGCAGCCGCGGCGGGGGCCAGAACACTGAAGCTTTCTTT,CASSRGGGQNTEAFF,-,-,TRBV7-8,TRBJ1-1
TGCGCCACCAAATTACTAGCGGTAGAAACAGATACGCAGTATTTT,CATKLLAVETDTQYF,TRBD2,once,TRBV5-1,TRBJ2-3
TGTGCCAGCAGCTTAGGGCATAGTCAGGACAATGAGCAGTTCTTC,CASSLGHSQDNEQFF,-,-,TRBV7-3,TRBJ2-1
TGCGCCAGCAGCCTAGCCGTACAGGGGAACACTGAAGCTTTCTTT,CASSLAVQGNTEAFF,-,-,TRBV4-1,TRBJ1-1
TGTGCCAGCAGCAAGGTGCGGATTTTACTTAACTATGGCTACACCTTC,CASSKVRILLNYGYTF,-,-,TRBV21-1,TRBJ1-2
TGTGCCAGCACACAAGCATCTCCCTACGAGCAGTACTTC,CASTQASPYEQYF,-,-,TRBV11-3,TRBJ2-7
TGCGCCAGCAGCCACGCCGCGGAGGGGGCGTCTGGGGCCAACGTCCTGACTTTC,CASSHAAEGASGANVLTF,-,-,TRBV4-3,TRBJ2-6
TGTGCCAGCAGCTTTGCAAGGGAGCAGTACTTC,CASSFAREQYF,-,once,TRBV5-6,TRBJ2-7
TGTGCCATCAGTGCGATAGATGGTTGGGAGACCCAGTACTTC,CAISAIDGWETQYF,-,-,TRBV10-3,TRBJ2-5
TGTGCCAGCAGCTCAAACCCGAACACCGGGGAGCTGTTTTTT,CASSSNPNTGELFF,-,-,TRBV4-2,TRBJ2-2
TGTGCCAGCCAAGGGGGGAGGGTTCCCAATGAGCAGTTCTTC,CASQGGRVPNEQFF,-,-,TRBV2,TRBJ2-1
TGTGCCAGCAGTGAGGGGGGACTTTTCTCTGGAAACACCATATATTTT,CASSEGGLFSGNTIYF,-,once,TRBV2,TRBJ1-3
TGTGCCAGCAGTTTGGGTACTGAAGCTTTCTTT,CASSLGTEAFF,-,-,TRBV27,TRBJ1-1
TGTGCCAGCAGTGCGAGCGGGGCCAACGTCCTGACTTTC,CASSASGANVLTF,-,-,TRBV5-7,TRBJ2-6
TGTGCCGCCAGGGACAGGGAGGGAGAAAAACTGTTTTTT,CAARDREGEKLFF,TRBD1,-,TRBV10-3,TRBJ1-4
TGTGCCAGCAGCTTAGTGGCGGGAGGCACAGATACGCAGTATTTT,CASSLVAGGTDTQYF,TRBD2,-,TRBV7-2,TRBJ2-3
TGCGCCAGCAGCTTGGTCCAGGGGGACGAGCAGTACTTC,CASSLVQGDEQYF,TRBD1,-,TRBV5-1,TRBJ2-7
TGTGCCAGCAGCTTGGTTGTAGGACGGGAGACCCAGTACTTC,CASSLVVGRETQYF,-,-,TRBV5-8,TRBJ2-5
TGTGCCACCAGCAGCCTTACACCTAACTATGGCTACACCTTC,CATSSLTPNYGYTF,-,-,TRBV15,TRBJ1-2
TGTGCCACCCGGAGGGGGGCTTTGGGCACCATATATTTT,CATRRGALGTIYF,-,-,TRBV19,TRBJ1-3
TGTGCCAGCAGCCCTCAGACAGGTCCGAACACCGGGGAGCTGTTTTTT,CASSPQTGPNTGELFF,-,-,TRBV9,TRBJ2-2
TGTGCCAGCAGCTCCGGGGGATCATCCTCTGGAAACACCATATATTTT,CASSSGGSSSGNTIYF,-,-,TRBV7-2,TRBJ1-3
TGTGCCAGCAGCTTCCCGCGGGTGGGAATGTTCTCAACTAATGAAAAACTGTTTTTT,CASSFPRVGMFSTNEKLFF,-,-,TRBV7-2,TRBJ1-4
TGTGCCAGCAGCTTAAGGACAGGGGGAGGTAATGAGCAGTTCTTC,CASSLRTGGGNEQFF,TRBD1,-,TRBV7-6,TRBJ2-1
TGTGCCAGCAGCCAAGGAGGGTACTATGGCTACACCTTC,CASSQGGYYGYTF,-,-,TRBV14,TRBJ1-2
TGTGCCAGCAGTGAATCAGGGGTGAGGGCGGATGAGCAGTTCTTC,CASSESGVRADEQFF,-,-,TRBV25-1,TRBJ2-1
TGTGCCAGCAGCTTGGACAGGGCGGTCTACGAGCAGTACTTC,CASSLDRAVYEQYF,TRBD1,-,TRBV7-9,TRBJ2-7
TGCGCCAGCAGCTTGCAGGCAGGTAGCACTGAAGCTTTCTTT,CASSLQAGSTEAFF,-,-,TRBV5-1,TRBJ1-1
TGTGCCAGCAGCTTAAGCGGGGTAGGGCTGAACACTGAAGCTTTCTTT,CASSLSGVGLNTEAFF,-,-,TRBV7-9,TRBJ1-1
TGTGCCAGCAGTCCGACTCGGGTCCAGCCCCAGCATTTT,CASSPTRVQPQHF,-,-,TRBV27,TRBJ1-5
TGTGCCAGCAGCCCCGGGGGCGGAGGGACGACTGAAGCTTTCTTT,CASSPGGGGTTEAFF,-,-,TRBV11-1,TRBJ1-1
TGTGCCAGCAGCCCTAGCGGGAGGACCTACAATGAGCAGTTCTTC,CASSPSGRTYNEQFF,TRBD2,-,TRBV11-2,TRBJ2-1
TGTGCCAGCAGCCAGTCGATTGGAAACACCATATATTTT,CASSQSIGNTIYF,-,-,TRBV6-6,TRBJ1-3
TGTGCCAGCAGCTTTAGCGGGGGGACGAATGAGCAGTTCTTC,CASSFSGGTNEQFF,TRBD2,few,TRBV5-6,TRBJ2-1
TGTGCCAGCAGCTTAACAGCTATGAACACTGAAGCTTTCTTT,CASSLTAMNTEAFF,-,-,TRBV11-3,TRBJ1-1
TGTGCCAGCGCCGGACTAGCGGGAGACGAGCAGTACTTC,CASAGLAGDEQYF,TRBD2,-,TRBV6-6,TRBJ2-7
TGTGCCATCAGTGAGGGGCTAGCGGGCCAGGGAGGTTTGACCCAGTACTTC,CAISEGLAGQGGLTQYF,TRBD2,-,TRBV10-3,TRBJ2-5
TGCGCCAGCAGCCCTAGCGGGGCATCCTACGAGCAGTACTTC,CASSPSGASYEQYF,TRBD2,-,TRBV4-3,TRBJ2-7
TGTGCCAGCAGTTACTCGACGGGACAGGGGTACGAGCAGTACTTC,CASSYSTGQGYEQYF,TRBD1,-,TRBV6-6,TRBJ2-7
TGTGCCAGCAGTTCGGCTAGCGGGTGGGAGACCCAGTACTTC,CASSSASGWETQYF,TRBD2,-,TRBV6-5,TRBJ2-5
TGTGCCAGCAGCTTATATGCTAGCGGCTACGAGCAGTACTTC,CASSLYASGYEQYF,TRBD2,-,TRBV11-3,TRBJ2-7
TGTGCCAGCAGTTTTGGGCGGTACCAAGAGACCCAGTACTTC,CASSFGRYQETQYF,-,-,TRBV27,TRBJ2-5
TGTGCCAGCACCGAGGAACGGGATGAAAAACTGTTTTTT,CASTEERDEKLFF,-,-,TRBV2,TRBJ1-4
TGCGCCAGCAGCTTGGGGACAGGGGAAAAAACCTACGAGCAGTACTTC,CASSLGTGEKTYEQYF,TRBD1,-,TRBV5-1,TRBJ2-7
TGTGCCAGCAGCTTAGTTCCGGGTCCAGTCTCCTACGAGCAGTACTTC,CASSLVPGPVSYEQYF,-,-,TRBV7-9,TRBJ2-7
TGTGCCACCAGCCCGAGAGAGGTCTACGAGCAGTACTTC,CATSPREVYEQYF,-,-,TRBV15,TRBJ2-7
TGTGCCAGTAGTATAACCGCGGAAATCAGGGATGAGCAGTTCTTC,CASSITAEIRDEQFF,-,-,TRBV19,TRBJ2-1
TGTGCCAGCAGTGATTTCCCGGTGGGAGACTATGGCTACACCTTC,CASSDFPVGDYGYTF,-,-,TRBV6-1,TRBJ1-2
TGTGCCAGCAGTCTCGCGGGAGGTTTTGGCGGGGAGCTGTTTTTT,CASSLAGGFGGELFF,TRBD2,-,TRBV27,TRBJ2-2
TGTGCCAGCAGTAGACAGGGGGCGTCCGGGGCCAACGTCCTGACTTTC,CASSRQGASGANVLTF,TRBD1,once,TRBV27,TRBJ2-6